These T cell receptor beta chains were read from a single sample in a study of T-cell reconstitution after alpha-beta-depleted transplantation in children. TCRdb re-called the PCR reads with MiXCR, one entry per CDR3 protein. The sample has about 540,000 distinct CDR3 sequences; roughly 18% are singletons. This sample comprised PBMCs from the stem cell graft donor, obtained from the stem cell graft. These receptors were taken from a human donor who donated a stem cell graft to a child with acute lymphoblastic leukemia. Both conserved end residues are part of each CDR3. The D gene is left open where the match is weak. The listing skips clone size in some rows; elsewhere it reads once, few, many or a size class.

j_call: TRBJ2-1; v_call: TRBV4-1; d_call: NA; clone_size: NA; cdr3_nt: TGCGCCAGCAGCCAAGATCAGGCGCAACCCAGCTTC; cdr3_aa: CASSQDQAQPSF
j_call: TRBJ2-2; v_call: TRBV6-1; d_call: TRBD1; clone_size: NA; cdr3_nt: TGTGCCACCCTAGGGGGCGGCGGGAACACCGGGGAGCTGTTTTTT; cdr3_aa: CATLGGGGNTGELFF
j_call: TRBJ2-1; v_call: TRBV15; d_call: NA; clone_size: NA; cdr3_nt: TGTGCCACCAGCTCCCAGGGCAGTATCCCCTACAATGAGCAGTTCTTC; cdr3_aa: CATSSQGSIPYNEQFF
j_call: TRBJ2-1; v_call: TRBV2; d_call: NA; clone_size: few; cdr3_nt: TGTGCCAGCAGTGTTCCCAGACAGAGCTCCTACAATGAGCAGTTCTTC; cdr3_aa: CASSVPRQSSYNEQFF
j_call: TRBJ2-3; v_call: TRBV12-3/TRBV12-4; d_call: NA; clone_size: NA; cdr3_nt: TGTGCCAGCAGTTTTAGAGGGGATACGCAGTATTTT; cdr3_aa: CASSFRGDTQYF
j_call: TRBJ2-1; v_call: TRBV6-1; d_call: NA; clone_size: NA; cdr3_nt: TGTGCCAGCAGCAGCCCGGCGGGGGCAGGGAATGAGCAGTTCTTC; cdr3_aa: CASSSPAGAGNEQFF
j_call: TRBJ2-7; v_call: TRBV4-2; d_call: NA; clone_size: NA; cdr3_nt: TGTGCCAGCAGCCAAGTTGGGCTAGATGACTGGGAGCAGTACTTC; cdr3_aa: CASSQVGLDDWEQYF
j_call: TRBJ2-6; v_call: TRBV5-1; d_call: NA; clone_size: NA; cdr3_nt: TGCGCCAGCGGACAGAACTCTGGGGCCAACGTCCTGACTTTC; cdr3_aa: CASGQNSGANVLTF
j_call: TRBJ2-2; v_call: TRBV5-1; d_call: TRBD1; clone_size: NA; cdr3_nt: TGCGCCAGCAGCTTGCGGGACAGGGCGAACACCGGGGAGCTGTTTTTT; cdr3_aa: CASSLRDRANTGELFF
j_call: TRBJ2-5; v_call: TRBV29-1; d_call: NA; clone_size: few; cdr3_nt: TGCAGCGTTGGCCGTTACGAAGAGACCCAGTACTTC; cdr3_aa: CSVGRYEETQYF
j_call: TRBJ2-6; v_call: TRBV7-3; d_call: NA; clone_size: NA; cdr3_nt: TGTGCCAGCAGCCCCCGGCCACTCTCTGGGGCCAACGTCCTGACTTTC; cdr3_aa: CASSPRPLSGANVLTF
j_call: TRBJ1-1; v_call: TRBV12-3/TRBV12-4; d_call: NA; clone_size: many; cdr3_nt: TGTGCCAGCAGTTTAAGTTGGACGGCAAACACTGAAGCTTTCTTT; cdr3_aa: CASSLSWTANTEAFF
j_call: TRBJ2-7; v_call: TRBV9; d_call: TRBD2; clone_size: NA; cdr3_nt: TGTGCCAGCAGCGTAGCCCCGGCTAGCGGGAGCAGCGAGCAGTACTTC; cdr3_aa: CASSVAPASGSSEQYF
j_call: TRBJ2-7; v_call: TRBV12-3/TRBV12-4; d_call: NA; clone_size: NA; cdr3_nt: TGTGCCAGCAGTTTTCACCAGTCCTACGAGCAGTACTTC; cdr3_aa: CASSFHQSYEQYF
j_call: TRBJ2-7; v_call: TRBV10-3; d_call: NA; clone_size: few; cdr3_nt: TGTGCCATCAGTGAAGCTACAGGTTACGAGCAGTACTTC; cdr3_aa: CAISEATGYEQYF
j_call: TRBJ2-5; v_call: TRBV20-1; d_call: NA; clone_size: NA; cdr3_nt: TGCAGTGAGAAGGCGAGAGGCGGACAAGAGACCCAGTACTTC; cdr3_aa: CSEKARGGQETQYF
j_call: TRBJ1-5; v_call: TRBV27; d_call: NA; clone_size: NA; cdr3_nt: TGTGCCAGCAGTTCCGGGCCAGGGGAAAGCAATCAGCCCCAGCATTTT; cdr3_aa: CASSSGPGESNQPQHF
j_call: TRBJ1-2; v_call: TRBV29-1; d_call: TRBD1; clone_size: NA; cdr3_nt: TGCAGCGTTGCCGAATCACCCAGGGGGCCAGGCTACACCTTC; cdr3_aa: CSVAESPRGPGYTF
j_call: TRBJ2-3; v_call: TRBV5-1; d_call: TRBD2; clone_size: NA; cdr3_nt: TGCGCCAGCAGCTTGGCGACTAGCGGTCCAGATACGCAGTATTTT; cdr3_aa: CASSLATSGPDTQYF
j_call: TRBJ2-3; v_call: TRBV27; d_call: NA; clone_size: few; cdr3_nt: TGTGCCAGCAGTTTGAGGGCCCCAGATACGCAGTATTTT; cdr3_aa: CASSLRAPDTQYF
j_call: TRBJ1-5; v_call: TRBV25-1; d_call: TRBD1; clone_size: few; cdr3_nt: TGTGCCAGCAGTGGACAAGGACAGGGAGGGCAGCCCCAGCATTTT; cdr3_aa: CASSGQGQGGQPQHF
j_call: TRBJ2-2; v_call: TRBV29-1; d_call: NA; clone_size: NA; cdr3_nt: TGCAGCGTTGACCATCCCACCGGGGAGCTGTTTTTT; cdr3_aa: CSVDHPTGELFF
j_call: TRBJ1-1; v_call: TRBV10-3; d_call: NA; clone_size: many; cdr3_nt: TGTGCCTCCGGGACCGGGAACACTGAAGCTTTCTTT; cdr3_aa: CASGTGNTEAFF
j_call: TRBJ2-1; v_call: TRBV5-5; d_call: NA; clone_size: few; cdr3_nt: TGTGCCAGCAGCGCGGGCCTGGGGCCCCTCGATGAGCAGTTCTTC; cdr3_aa: CASSAGLGPLDEQFF
j_call: TRBJ2-2; v_call: TRBV7-6; d_call: NA; clone_size: few; cdr3_nt: TGTGCCAGCAGCTTAGCCCTCGCCGGGGAGCTGTTTTTT; cdr3_aa: CASSLALAGELFF
j_call: TRBJ2-1; v_call: TRBV7-9; d_call: NA; clone_size: NA; cdr3_nt: TGTGCCAGCAGCCCCCCCCTTGGCGGGACAGATGAGCAGTTCTTC; cdr3_aa: CASSPPLGGTDEQFF
j_call: TRBJ2-3; v_call: TRBV20-1; d_call: TRBD1; clone_size: few; cdr3_nt: TGCAGTGCTAGAGTTAGGGGGCGAGGCACAGATACGCAGTATTTT; cdr3_aa: CSARVRGRGTDTQYF
j_call: TRBJ2-7; v_call: TRBV7-9; d_call: TRBD1; clone_size: NA; cdr3_nt: TGTGCCAGCAGCTGGACAGGTTCCGAGCAGTACTTC; cdr3_aa: CASSWTGSEQYF
j_call: TRBJ2-1; v_call: TRBV11-1; d_call: TRBD2; clone_size: few; cdr3_nt: TGTGCCAGCAGCTCGTTTAGCATTTCTTTCGGGACTAGCGGGAGGCCCAATGAGCAGTTCTTC; cdr3_aa: CASSSFSISFGTSGRPNEQFF
j_call: TRBJ2-1; v_call: TRBV7-9; d_call: TRBD1; clone_size: NA; cdr3_nt: TGTGCCAGCAGCATCTCGACAGGGTTTGGTGAGCAGTTCTTC; cdr3_aa: CASSISTGFGEQFF
j_call: TRBJ2-7; v_call: TRBV4-2; d_call: NA; clone_size: NA; cdr3_nt: TGTGCCAGCAGCCAAGAGCGGGAACGGTACGAGCAGTACTTC; cdr3_aa: CASSQERERYEQYF
j_call: TRBJ1-4; v_call: TRBV19; d_call: NA; clone_size: few; cdr3_nt: TGTGCCAGCAGGACCGGAAAACTGTTTTTT; cdr3_aa: CASRTGKLFF
j_call: TRBJ2-3; v_call: TRBV20-1; d_call: NA; clone_size: NA; cdr3_nt: TGCAGTACGCTAGGTAGGGCGCAGTATTTT; cdr3_aa: CSTLGRAQYF
j_call: TRBJ2-6; v_call: TRBV5-1; d_call: TRBD1; clone_size: few; cdr3_nt: TGCGCCAGCAGCTCTCCGACAGGGGGCTCAGGGGCCAACGTCCTGACTTTC; cdr3_aa: CASSSPTGGSGANVLTF
j_call: TRBJ2-3; v_call: TRBV11-2; d_call: TRBD2; clone_size: NA; cdr3_nt: TGTGCCAGCAGCTTTGGTGGGACTAGTTCCCCAGATACGCAGTATTTT; cdr3_aa: CASSFGGTSSPDTQYF
j_call: TRBJ1-2; v_call: TRBV5-1; d_call: NA; clone_size: NA; cdr3_nt: TGCGCCAGCAGCCTGGACGGGGCCTATGGCTACACCTTC; cdr3_aa: CASSLDGAYGYTF
j_call: TRBJ1-1; v_call: TRBV7-8; d_call: NA; clone_size: few; cdr3_nt: TGTGCCAGCAGCTTAGACAACATTTTGAACACTGAAGCTTTCTTT; cdr3_aa: CASSLDNILNTEAFF
j_call: TRBJ2-3; v_call: TRBV24-1; d_call: TRBD1; clone_size: NA; cdr3_nt: TGTGCCACCAGTGATCCAGTCCCGGGACAGGGTTCCATGGCAGATACGCAGTATTTT; cdr3_aa: CATSDPVPGQGSMADTQYF
j_call: TRBJ2-1; v_call: TRBV5-6; d_call: TRBD2; clone_size: few; cdr3_nt: TGTGCCAGCAGCTTGGGGATCATAGCGGGGGGCTACAATGAGCAGTTCTTC; cdr3_aa: CASSLGIIAGGYNEQFF
j_call: TRBJ2-3; v_call: TRBV7-2; d_call: NA; clone_size: NA; cdr3_nt: TGTGCCAGCAGCTTGTGGGGTTGGTCGGATACGCAGTATTTT; cdr3_aa: CASSLWGWSDTQYF
j_call: TRBJ2-7; v_call: TRBV27; d_call: NA; clone_size: few; cdr3_nt: TGTGCCAGCAGCTCCGGGACTGCCGCCTACGAGCAGTACTTC; cdr3_aa: CASSSGTAAYEQYF
j_call: TRBJ2-1; v_call: TRBV6-5; d_call: NA; clone_size: NA; cdr3_nt: TGTGCCAGCAGGTCACTCAAGGGCGTGAGCTCCTACAATGAGCAGTTCTTC; cdr3_aa: CASRSLKGVSSYNEQFF
j_call: TRBJ2-5; v_call: TRBV7-9; d_call: NA; clone_size: NA; cdr3_nt: TGTGCCAGCAGCTTCTCAGGGGCGGACGAGACCCAGTACTTC; cdr3_aa: CASSFSGADETQYF
j_call: TRBJ2-2; v_call: TRBV10-3; d_call: TRBD1; clone_size: once; cdr3_nt: TGTGCCATCAGTGCACCGGACAGGGGATCCATCGGGGAGCTGTTTTTT; cdr3_aa: CAISAPDRGSIGELFF
j_call: TRBJ2-2; v_call: TRBV5-1; d_call: NA; clone_size: NA; cdr3_nt: TGCGCCAGCAGCGGTGTCTTAAACCCTTCGAACACCGGGGAGCTGTTTTTT; cdr3_aa: CASSGVLNPSNTGELFF
j_call: TRBJ2-5; v_call: TRBV27; d_call: NA; clone_size: NA; cdr3_nt: TGTGCCAGCAGTTCTGGTACGACAGGTTCCTCGGGGACCCAGTACTTC; cdr3_aa: CASSSGTTGSSGTQYF